This T cell receptor beta chain was profiled in a study of T cells after yellow fever vaccination. Whole-study context: EM, EMRA, CM and Tscm memory subsets were separated by sorting (using CD3, CD45RA, CCR7 and CD95).

This clonotype was seen repeatedly, ten times or more. Study findings and constraints: Primary-vaccination clones mostly resurfaced post-booster (more than 95% CD4, around 88% CD8).

UMIs were added to TCR cDNA along with a universal primer site when it was made by 5'RACE template switching. TCRdb reanalysed the 5' RACE reads using MiXCR and keeps one entry per CDR3 protein. The sample holds 30,000 to 40,000 distinct CDR3 sequences, about 6.3% seen once. The clonotype was recovered from a man aged 18 to 30 who received the YFV17D yellow fever vaccine. Source: PBMCs, either bulk or a sorted T-cell subset (CD4+, CD8+, memory, or dextramer-sorted; not recorded which), taken on the day of the first yellow fever vaccination.

The CDR3 here is CASRRDGNSGNTIYF. The DNA of the CDR3 is TGTGCCAGCAGGCGCGACGGGAACTCTGGAAACACCATATATTTT. The rearrangement links TRBV12-3 or TRBV12-4 to TRBJ1-3; D uncertain. CDR3 length: 15 residues. With 6 bases removed from V and 0 bases from J, the gap between germline ends came to 12 bases.